This TCR beta chain was identified during a study of control samples from healthy donors and cancer patients. The repertoire was sequenced with immunoSEQ multiplex PCR; TCRdb's copy has only in-frame clones and lacks some. The table lists about 51,000 clones, approximately 90% of them singletons. The V gene lost 6 bases and the J gene lost 8 bases, with 10 bases spanning the gap. The CDR3 is 11 amino acids. The receptor was derived from a man aged 35-49 years with colorectal cancer. The rearrangement joins TRBV12-3 or TRBV12-4 to TRBJ1-2; a possible D gene is TRBD1 (6 bases). The sequenced material came from PBMCs. The DNA for the CDR3 is TGTGCCAGCAGAAAGACAGGAGGCTACACCTTC. Translating it yields CASRKTGGYTF.